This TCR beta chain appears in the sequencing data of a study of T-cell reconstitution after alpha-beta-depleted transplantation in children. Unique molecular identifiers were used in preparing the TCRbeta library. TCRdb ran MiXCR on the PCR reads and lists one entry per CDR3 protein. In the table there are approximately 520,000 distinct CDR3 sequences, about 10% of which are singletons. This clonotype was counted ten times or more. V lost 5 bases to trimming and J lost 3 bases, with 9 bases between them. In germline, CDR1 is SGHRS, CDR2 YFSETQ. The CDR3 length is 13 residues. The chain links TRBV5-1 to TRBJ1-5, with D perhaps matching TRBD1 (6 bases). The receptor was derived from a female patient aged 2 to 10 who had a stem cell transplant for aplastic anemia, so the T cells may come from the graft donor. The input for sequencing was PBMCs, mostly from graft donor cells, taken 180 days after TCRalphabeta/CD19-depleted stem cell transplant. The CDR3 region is CASSQGPNQPQHF. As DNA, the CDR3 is TGCGCCAGCAGTCAGGGGCCCAATCAGCCCCAGCATTTT.